This T cell receptor beta chain comes out of a study of long-term antiretroviral therapy in people with HIV. Runs used v3.0 of the immunoSEQ assay and were done at survey level. For each individual sample, sequencing targeted roughly 40,000-55,000 T-cell genomes. The data were produced by immunoSEQ multiplex PCR, yet TCRdb's version contains in-frame clones alone and is incomplete. The sample lists 20,000 to 25,000 clones; about four fifths were seen once. This sequence originates from a man between 25 and 39 years old with HIV. The material sequenced was unsorted PBMCs, taken 1.5 years after starting antiretroviral therapy.

CDR3 in amino acids: CASSLGQGAPYEQYF. Here the CDR3 DNA reads TGCGCCAGCAGCTTGGGACAGGGGGCCCCCTACGAGCAGTACTTC. The chain uses TRBV5-1 and TRBJ2-7, with 10 bases identical to TRBD1. V lost 0 bases to trimming and J lost 2 bases; unmatched junction nucleotides: 2. Germline-derived CDR1 and CDR2 are SGHRS and YFSETQ. This CDR3 spans 15 amino acids.